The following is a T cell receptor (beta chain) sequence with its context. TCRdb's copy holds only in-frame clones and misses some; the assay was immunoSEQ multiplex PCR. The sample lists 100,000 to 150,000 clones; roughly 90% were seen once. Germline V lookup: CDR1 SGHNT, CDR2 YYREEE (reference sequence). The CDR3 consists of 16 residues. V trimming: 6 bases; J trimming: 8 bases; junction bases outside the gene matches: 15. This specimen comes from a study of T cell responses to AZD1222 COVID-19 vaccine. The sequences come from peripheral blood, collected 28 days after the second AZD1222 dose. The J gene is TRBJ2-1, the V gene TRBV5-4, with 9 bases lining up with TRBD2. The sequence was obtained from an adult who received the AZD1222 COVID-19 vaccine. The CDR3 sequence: CASTQPRSGRADEQFF. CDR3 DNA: TGTGCCAGCACCCAACCTCGTAGCGGGAGAGCCGATGAGCAGTTCTTC.